A single sample is the source of the 5 T cell receptor beta chains below, sequenced in a study of OX40 agonist ivuxolimab in advanced cancers. Profiling relied on immunoSEQ multiplex PCR, and the TCRdb table lists in-frame clones only, not all of them. Of 90,000 to 150,000 clones detected, over 75% appear once; the ten largest clones hold more than 0.45%. This sample comprised CD4+ or CD8+ T cells sorted from blood, obtained in a trial of the OX40 agonist ivuxolimab. These receptors were collected from an adult with an advanced solid tumor such as melanoma, head and neck, liver or kidney cancer.

This rearrangement joins TRBV10-3 to TRBJ2-5; 7 bases line up with TRBD1. Trimming removed 5 bases from V and 2 bases from J; junction bases left unmatched: 8. The length of the CDR3 is 15 residues. CDR1 and CDR2 (germline): ENHRY, SYGVKD. The CDR3 region is CAISTGVGVQETQYF. The CDR3 DNA is TGTGCCATCAGTACAGGGGTGGGTGTTCAAGAGACCCAGTACTTC.

This chain connects TRBV9 to TRBJ2-3; TRBD2 is a possible D gene (5 bases). The CDR3 covers 16 residues. Germline values: CDR1 SGDLS, CDR2 YYNGEE. V shed 4 bases and J shed 0 bases, with 15 bases lying between them. The CDR3 sequence: CASSIGVTSSTDTQYF. CDR3 in DNA: TGTGCCAGCAGCATCGGGGTTACCTCTAGCACAGATACGCAGTATTTT.

In this sample, this clone turned up once. V and J are TRBV4-3 and TRBJ2-1; 10 bases are a match to TRBD2. Unmatched junction bases numbered 7, after V lost 1 base and J lost 10 bases. The CDR3 is 15 amino acids. Germline V lookup: CDR1 LGHNA, CDR2 YSLEER. In DNA form, the CDR3 reads TGCGCCAGCAGCCAAGCCAGCGGGGGGGCCCGGGAGCAGTTCTTC. This translates into CASSQASGGAREQFF.

The chain links TRBV9 to TRBJ1-2; 7 bases align to TRBD1. Germline values: CDR1 SGDLS, CDR2 YYNGEE. Trimming at V came to 0 bases and at J to 5 bases, leaving 4 bases not matched to a gene. The CDR3 consists of 14 residues. This CDR3 reads CASSVGAGGYGYTF. CDR3 nucleotides: TGTGCCAGCAGCGTAGGGGCAGGGGGGTATGGCTACACCTTC.

J is TRBJ1-1 and V is TRBV28; 8 bases match TRBD1. The V and J ends lost 3 bases and 10 bases, in that order; junction bases with no gene match: 19. Per the germline V gene, CDR1 is MDHEN and CDR2 is SYDVKM. The CDR3 spans 17 residues. CDR3 coding DNA: TGTGCCAGCAGTTTTTCTCTCCAGGGGGCGTTTCAACTGTCAGCTTTCTTT. Its translation is CASSFSLQGAFQLSAFF.